Listed below are T cell receptor beta chains from one sample, sequenced in a study of blood T cell repertoires in COVID-19. Only in-frame clones appear in the TCRdb table, and some are missing; sequencing was by immunoSEQ multiplex PCR. The sample holds about 140,000 clones; approximately 80% are singletons and the top ten take approximately 1.6%. The source material was PBMCs or T cells enriched from blood (not recorded which). The receptors here all came from a woman aged 18-29 years who had been exposed to COVID-19. Each CDR3 is given with its conserved first and last residue. The order of the fields is D gene, CDR3 length, clone size, J gene, V gene, CDR3 protein, CDR3 DNA. The D gene is left open where the match is weak. The size of a clone is reported for some rows only, either as once, few or many, or as a class for expanded clones.

-	13	-	TRBJ1-2	TRBV2	CASSIQALYGYTF	TGTGCCAGCAGTATACAGGCGCTTTATGGCTACACCTTC
-	13	once	TRBJ1-2	TRBV3-1/TRBV3-2	CASSQDFRQGYTF	TGTGCCAGCAGCCAAGATTTTCGTCAGGGCTACACCTTC
-	16	-	TRBJ2-2	TRBV18	CASSPPGLYNTGELFF	TGTGCCAGCTCACCCCCTGGACTATACAACACCGGGGAGCTGTTTTTT
-	15	-	TRBJ2-1	TRBV13	CASSLITGQNNEQFF	TGTGCCAGCAGCTTAATCACAGGGCAGAACAATGAGCAGTTCTTC
-	16	-	TRBJ1-1	TRBV27	CASSPGGIQMNTEAFF	TGTGCCAGCAGCCCGGGGGGGATTCAAATGAACACTGAAGCTTTCTTT
-	15	-	TRBJ2-7	TRBV6-5	CASSYSSGESYEQYF	TGTGCCAGCAGTTACTCTTCAGGTGAATCCTACGAGCAGTACTTC
-	15	-	TRBJ2-7	TRBV14	CASSLYTGTAYEQYF	TGTGCCAGCAGCCTATATACAGGGACGGCCTACGAGCAGTACTTC
-	14	-	TRBJ2-7	TRBV9	CASSVKEGSYEQYF	TGTGCCAGCAGCGTAAAGGAGGGCTCCTACGAGCAGTACTTC
-	15	once	TRBJ2-1	TRBV15	CATSRDLGLLNEQFF	TGTGCCACCAGCAGAGATCTTGGACTTCTCAATGAGCAGTTCTTC
TRBD1	15	-	TRBJ2-7	TRBV9	CASSAQGAGSYEQYF	TGTGCCAGCAGCGCACAGGGGGCTGGGTCCTACGAGCAGTACTTC
-	14	-	TRBJ2-1	TRBV6-5	CASREQLSYNEQFF	TGTGCCAGCAGGGAGCAGCTCTCCTACAATGAGCAGTTCTTC
TRBD2	15	-	TRBJ2-5	TRBV7-2	CASSLAGGLRETQYF	TGTGCCAGCAGCTTAGCGGGAGGGTTGAGGGAGACCCAGTACTTC
TRBD2	16	-	TRBJ2-3	TRBV6-2/TRBV6-3	CASSYAPSGGTDTQYF	TGTGCCAGCAGTTACGCGCCTAGCGGAGGGACAGATACGCAGTATTTT
-	16	-	TRBJ1-4	TRBV7-6	CASSPRTPGPGEKLFF	TGTGCCAGCAGCCCCCGAACGCCAGGGCCCGGTGAAAAACTGTTTTTT
-	16	-	TRBJ2-7	TRBV7-2	CASSPQGGGGSYEQYF	TGTGCCAGCAGCCCTCAGGGGGGCGGGGGGTCCTACGAGCAGTACTTC
TRBD1	15	-	TRBJ1-5	TRBV19	CASSLGTGGSQPQHF	TGTGCCAGTAGTTTAGGGACAGGGGGTAGTCAGCCCCAGCATTTT
-	15	-	TRBJ1-6	TRBV19	CASSISSSYNSPLHF	TGTGCCAGTAGTATCTCGAGCTCCTATAATTCACCCCTCCACTTT
TRBD2	18	-	TRBJ2-2	TRBV18	CASSPLGTSGPNTGELFF	TGTGCCAGCTCACCACTTGGGACTAGCGGTCCGAACACCGGGGAGCTGTTTTTT
TRBD2	13	-	TRBJ2-1	TRBV3-1/TRBV3-2	CASSPPAREGQFF	TGTGCCAGCAGCCCCCCGGCGCGGGAGGGCCAGTTCTTC
-	13	few	TRBJ1-2	TRBV27	CASSRKATYGYTF	TGTGCCAGCAGTAGGAAAGCGACCTATGGCTACACCTTC
TRBD1	17	-	TRBJ1-5	TRBV6-2/TRBV6-3	CASSYLDRPLKDQPQHF	TGTGCCAGCAGTTACCTGGACAGGCCGCTGAAAGATCAGCCCCAGCATTTT
TRBD2	16	-	TRBJ2-5	TRBV27	CASSPGLAGGEETQYF	TGTGCCAGCAGTCCGGGACTAGCGGGAGGGGAGGAGACCCAGTACTTC
-	18	-	TRBJ1-1	TRBV19	CASSIVPIGREEHTEAFF	TGTGCCAGTAGTATAGTTCCAATCGGGAGGGAAGAGCACACTGAAGCTTTCTTT